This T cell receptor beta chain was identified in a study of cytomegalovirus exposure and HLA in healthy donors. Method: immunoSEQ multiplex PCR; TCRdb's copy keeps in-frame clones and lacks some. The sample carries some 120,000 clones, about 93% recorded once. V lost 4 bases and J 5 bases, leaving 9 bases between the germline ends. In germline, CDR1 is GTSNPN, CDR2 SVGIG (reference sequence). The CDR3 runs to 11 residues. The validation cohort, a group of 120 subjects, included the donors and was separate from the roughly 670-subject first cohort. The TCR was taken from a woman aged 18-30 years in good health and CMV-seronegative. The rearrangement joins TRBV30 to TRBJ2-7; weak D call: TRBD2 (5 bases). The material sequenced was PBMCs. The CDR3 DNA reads TGTGCCTGGACCAACGGGGACGAGCAGTACTTC. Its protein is CAWTNGDEQYF.